This TCR beta chain was sequenced in a study of blood T cell repertoires in COVID-19. Study context: Samples came from the United States, Italy and Spain, spanning acute and convalescent COVID-19.

This clone was recorded once. From germline, CDR1 is SGHVS and CDR2 FQNEAQ. Trimming left V 3 bases short and J 0 bases short, with 6 bases between. The length of the CDR3 is 13 residues. As processed by the authors: Nucleated cell counts were estimated from reference gene primer amplification. Measured with immunoSEQ multiplex PCR; TCRdb has only the in-frame clones, and not every one. V and J calls and clone size are copied from that table; D and trimming were computed from the DNA. The profile covers some 520,000 clones, with roughly 89% appearing a single time and roughly 0.92% taken by the ten largest.

The TCR originated in a man between 18 and 29 years old with COVID-19, enrolled during active disease. V and J are TRBV7-8 and TRBJ2-7; tentatively, D is TRBD2 (5 bases). The specimen sequenced was peripheral blood. CDR3 nucleotides: TGTGCCAGCAGCTTTAGCGACTCCTACGAGCAGTACTTC. It specifies CASSFSDSYEQYF.